This paragraph covers one T cell receptor beta chain sequence. The data are from a study of sequential checkpoint blockade in melanoma. Background on the study: Maintenance nivolumab came after either treatment sequence.

Stated treatment: randomized to nivolumab then ipilimumab (arm A) or the reverse (arm B). The CDR3 length is 14 residues. Germline-derived CDR1 and CDR2 are SNHLY and FYNNEI. V lost 7 bases, J lost 2 bases, and 4 bases stayed unmatched. Measured with immunoSEQ multiplex PCR; TCRdb has only the in-frame clones, and not every one. This table has 20,000 or so clones, around 70% appearing once. This sequence joins TRBV2 and TRBJ2-3; 9 nucleotides agree with TRBD2. This material consisted of CD8+ T cells sorted from blood (inferred from file names), taken from a patient given nivolumab and ipilimumab in sequence. This receptor was obtained from a human donor with melanoma. CDR3 coding DNA: TGTGCCAGCAATGAGCGGGGGGCCACAGATACGCAGTATTTT. It codes for CASNERGATDTQYF.